The present TCR beta chain was sequenced within a study of CD8 T cells in ankylosing spondylitis. General study results and limits: Earlier work had already found some motif variants in reactive arthritis synovial fluid and blood. In ankylosing spondylitis blood, a motif of 7 to 9 highly homologous TCR beta variants appeared characteristic. Disease-linked clones had a CD8+ phenotype and relatively low frequency in peripheral blood. It was reported that disease-linked clones were significantly enriched in matched ankylosing spondylitis synovial fluid.

The germline gives CDR1 DFQATT, CDR2 SNEGSKA (reference sequence). The CDR3 contains 17 residues. V lost 3 bases and J lost 5, with 20 bases in between. Quantitative molecular-barcoded 5'-RACE generated the TCR beta libraries. TCRdb passed the 5' RACE reads through MiXCR, listing each CDR3 protein once. The sample carries some 400,000 distinct CDR3 sequences, approximately 20% recorded once. As concerns this clonotype: No antigen is known for it.

Sequenced material: blood, either unsorted or a sorted T cell fraction (not recorded which). The receptor was isolated from a male donor with ankylosing spondylitis. The chain recombines TRBV20-1 with TRBJ1-6; the D gene is possibly TRBD1 (5 bases). CDR3: CSARGPRPGLDNSPLHF. The CDR3 DNA reads TGCAGTGCTAGGGGACCGAGACCGGGCCTTGATAATTCACCCCTCCACTTT.